The 4 T cell receptor beta chains presented below share a single source sample, sequenced in a study of CD8 T cells in ankylosing spondylitis. TCRdb processed the 5' RACE reads anew with MiXCR; each CDR3 protein has one entry. Altogether approximately 46,000 distinct CDR3 sequences are present, 11% being singletons, with the ten largest covering roughly 1.3%. The specimen sequenced was blood, either unsorted or a sorted T cell fraction (not recorded which). The receptors stem from a male donor with ankylosing spondylitis or in good health (not recorded which).

This clonotype was detected many times. CDR3 sequence (DNA): TGTGCCAGCAGTTCTAGTAGCAATCAGCCCCAGCATTTT. Its translation is CASSSSSNQPQHF. The chain joins TRBV2 to TRBJ1-5; D call uncertain. The CDR3 sequence is 13 residues long. Germline CDR1 SNHLY, CDR2 FYNNEI. Trimming stripped 5 bases from V and 0 bases from J, with 5 bases between. Using reference TRBV2 and TRBJ1-5 for the parts outside the CDR3, the full variable domain is EPEVTQTPSHQVTQMGQEVILRCVPISNHLYFYWYRQILGQKVEFLVSFYNNEISEKSEIFDDQFSVERPDGSNFTLKIRSTKLEDSAMYFCASSSSSNQPQHFGDGTRLSIL.

The chain links TRBV12-3 or TRBV12-4 to TRBJ2-2; perhaps TRBD1 as D (5 bases). The CDR3 covers 16 residues. V dropped 2 bases and J dropped 4 bases, with 14 bases sitting between them. CDR3 sequence reads: CASSLRALQGTGELFF. The CDR3 coding sequence is TGTGCCAGCAGTTTAAGAGCTCTTCAGGGCACCGGGGAGCTGTTTTTT.

This clonotype was picked up many times. The rearrangement uses TRBV5-1 and TRBJ2-2; 7 nucleotides match TRBD2. The CDR3 totals 18 residues. Germline V gene sequence: CDR1 SGHRS, CDR2 YFSETQ. Losses at the gene ends were 1 base for V and 0 bases for J; bases not matched to a gene: 9. The CDR3 nucleotides are TGCGCCAGCAGCTTGCTATCTACGGGGGGACCGAACACCGGGGAGCTGTTTTTT. The encoded protein is CASSLLSTGGPNTGELFF.

Ten or more counts support this clonotype. The chain combines TRBV5-5 with TRBJ2-1; no clear D gene. V was clipped by 2 bases and J by 6 bases, with 12 bases between them. The germline V gene encodes CDR1 SGHKS and CDR2 YYEKEE (reference sequence). The CDR3 runs to 14 residues. CDR3 DNA sequence: TGTGCCAGCAGCTTCCTAGTAGCCCTCAATGAGCAGTTCTTC. Translated: CASSFLVALNEQFF.